Each of the 28 T cell receptor beta chains below was sequenced from the same sample in a study of blood T cells in healthy people across ages. It was with a sample-barcoded 5' primer and a J-beta primer mix that a second PCR of roughly 6 to 12 cycles was run. TCRdb itself ran the 5' RACE reads through MiXCR, one entry per CDR3 protein. The sample yields roughly 1.7 million distinct CDR3 sequences, 30% to 40% seen once. The sequenced sample consisted of blood. The receptor source for this set is a woman aged 30 to 39 in good health.

This clonotype was detected a few times. This rearrangement joins TRBV7-3 to TRBJ1-2, with 8 bases aligning to TRBD1. This CDR3 has 13 amino acids. CDR1 SGHTA and CDR2 FQGTGA come from the germline V gene. J was trimmed by 8 bases and V by 2 bases; bases with no gene match: 4. In DNA, the CDR3 is TGTGCCAGCAGCTTAGCGGACAGGGTCGGCTACACCTTC. Its translation is CASSLADRVGYTF.

V is TRBV6-1 and J is TRBJ1-2; TRBD1 is a possible D gene (6 bases). V lost 5 bases, J lost 2 bases, and 18 bases lay in between. The CDR3 spans 16 residues. Germline assignment: CDR1 MNHNS and CDR2 SASEGT. The CDR3 loop is CASSLRGGAKNYGYTF. The CDR3 coding sequence is TGTGCCAGCAGTCTTAGGGGGGGCGCGAAAAACTATGGCTACACCTTC.

The gene calls are TRBV20-1 and TRBJ2-1, with D possibly TRBD2 on 5 matching bases. This CDR3 spans 15 amino acids. The V end lost 4 bases, the J end lost 5 bases, and 18 bases lay between the germline ends. Germline V CDR1 and CDR2: DFQATT, SNEGSKA (reference sequence). The CDR3 sequence: CSATRPGLAHNEQFF. The CDR3 coding sequence is TGCAGTGCTACAAGGCCCGGTCTAGCCCACAATGAGCAGTTCTTC.

This clonotype was detected ten times or more. The J gene is TRBJ2-4, the V gene TRBV29-1; tentatively, D is TRBD1 (7 bases). Trimming shortened V by 4 bases and J by 8 bases, and 15 bases separated the two germline ends. Germline V lookup: CDR1 SQVTM, CDR2 ANQGSEA. This CDR3 is built from 13 residues. The CDR3 DNA reads as TGCAGCGTTGGAAGACAGGGAGGCGACATTCAGTACTTC. Its translation is CSVGRQGGDIQYF. The whole variable domain, filled in from reference TRBV29-1 and TRBJ2-4, reads SAVISQKPSRDICQRGTSLTIQCQVDSQVTMMFWYRQQPGQSLTLIATANQGSEATYESGFVIDKFPISRPNLTFSTLTVSNMSPEDSSIYLCSVGRQGGDIQYFGAGTRLSVL.

The rearrangement joins TRBV5-1 to TRBJ2-5; the match to TRBD2 covers 7 bases. The J segment lost 2 bases and the V segment lost 4 bases, leaving 8 bases of the junction unmatched. CDR1 and CDR2 (germline): SGHRS, YFSETQ. This CDR3 region has 15 residues. The CDR3, as DNA: TGCGCCAGCAGCCGAGCGGGGCAAGCTCAAGAGACCCAGTACTTC. Translation gives CASSRAGQAQETQYF.

The V and J genes are TRBV29-1 and TRBJ2-1; tentative D call: TRBD2 (6 bases). With 3 bases removed from V and 1 base from J, the gap between germline ends came to 7 bases. The CDR3 length is 13 residues. Germline-derived CDR1 and CDR2 are SQVTM and ANQGSEA. The CDR3 loop is CSVDGTSYNEQFF. In nucleotides, the CDR3 is TGCAGCGTTGATGGGACTTCCTACAATGAGCAGTTCTTC.

Comment on this clonotype: A read error may explain this, as a much larger clone is one base away. The chain is built from TRBV4-1 and TRBJ1-2; TRBD1 aligns across 10 bases. The CDR3 extends over 14 amino acids. CDR1 and CDR2 from the germline V gene are MGHRA and YSYEKL. The CDR3 nucleotides are TGCGCCAGCTCAGACCGGGACAGGGGCTATAGCTACACCTTC. This sequence encodes CASSDRDRGYSYTF.

The table lists this clonotype with a few counts. V and J are TRBV5-1 and TRBJ2-7, with TRBD2 identical over 8 bases. This CDR3 spans 16 amino acids. Per the germline V gene, CDR1 is SGHRS and CDR2 is YFSETQ. J gave up 1 base and V 4 bases, and 10 bases lay outside the gene matches. The chain's CDR3 is CASSVSSGRASYEQYF. CDR3 DNA: TGCGCCAGCAGCGTATCTAGCGGGCGCGCTTCCTACGAGCAGTACTTC.

This clonotype has only a few counts. V gene TRBV3-1 combines with J gene TRBJ2-1; no reliable D call. CDR1 LGHDT and CDR2 YNNKEL come from the germline V gene (reference sequence). The germline V and J ends were trimmed by 0 bases and 4 bases, with 13 bases remaining between them. CDR3 size: 16 residues. The CDR3 region is CASSQDQDIGYNEQFF. The CDR3 DNA reads as TGTGCCAGCAGCCAAGATCAGGATATTGGGTACAATGAGCAGTTCTTC.

The chain recombines TRBV27 with TRBJ2-7; D perhaps matches TRBD1 (6 bases). Trimming removed 5 bases from V and 3 bases from J, with 17 bases in between. CDR3 length equals 15 residues. Germline V CDR1 and CDR2: MNHEY, SMNVEV (reference sequence). As DNA, the CDR3 is TGTGCCAGCAGTCCACGGGTGGGACAAGTCTACGAGCAGTACTTC. Residues: CASSPRVGQVYEQYF.

The gene calls are TRBV6-1 and TRBJ2-7, with D maybe TRBD2 (7 bases). The end of the DNA aligns better with TRBJ2-5, so the J call may be wrong. The CDR3 loop spans 17 amino acids. CDR1 and CDR2 (germline): MNHNS, SASEGT. CDR3 nucleotide sequence: TGTGCCAGCAGTGAAGCCTGGAGGGGGGGCTGGAAGGAGACCCAGTACTTC. As protein: CASSEAWRGGWKETQYF.

The chain couples TRBV4-1 to TRBJ1-2; 9 bases align to TRBD1. V shed 4 bases and J 6 bases; nucleotides not matched to a gene: 6. Germline-derived CDR1 and CDR2 are MGHRA and YSYEKL. The CDR3 totals 14 residues. CDR3 sequence reads: CASSLGTGKDGYTF. The CDR3 DNA is TGCGCCAGCAGCCTCGGGACAGGGAAAGATGGCTACACCTTC.

The V call is TRBV20-1, the J call TRBJ2-7, with unresolved D. CDR3 size: 12 residues. Per the germline V gene, CDR1 is DFQATT and CDR2 is SNEGSKA (reference sequence). CDR3 residues: CRAPSSRYEQYF. CDR3 DNA sequence: TGCAGGGCTCCCTCGTCCCGCTACGAGCAGTACTTC.

The chain couples TRBV25-1 to TRBJ2-7; a weak D match, TRBD1 (5 bases). V lost 2 bases and J 5 bases, leaving 16 bases between the germline ends. The CDR3 runs 15 residues. In germline, CDR1 is MGHDK, CDR2 SYGVNS. CDR3 in amino acids: CASSELGEGADEQYF. The CDR3 coding sequence is TGTGCCAGCAGTGAACTAGGAGAAGGGGCTGACGAGCAGTACTTC.

The chain combines TRBV12-3 or TRBV12-4 with TRBJ2-3, with 8 bases lining up with TRBD1. CDR3 length: 15 amino acids. The junction had 6 bases not matched to a gene; V was cut back by 6 bases and J by 1 base. In nucleotides, the CDR3 is TGTGCCAGCAGGAAACAGGGGGATGGCACAGATACGCAGTATTTT. Translation gives CASRKQGDGTDTQYF.

This clonotype turned up a few times. This chain joins TRBV3-1 and TRBJ1-1; D remains ambiguous. Deletions cut 4 bases from V and 5 bases from J, with 20 bases between. CDR3 length: 16 residues. Germline V lookup: CDR1 LGHDT, CDR2 YNNKEL (reference sequence). CDR3 region: CASSPSHRAPGTEAFF. In DNA form, the CDR3 reads TGTGCCAGCAGCCCCTCCCACCGTGCCCCGGGAACTGAAGCTTTCTTT.

This clonotype has more than one count but fewer than ten. This sequence joins TRBV9 and TRBJ2-7; 7 positions agree with TRBD1. The CDR3 extends over 16 amino acids. The V gene's germline CDR1 is SGDLS and CDR2 YYNGEE. Trimming at V came to 0 bases and at J to 3 bases, leaving 9 bases not matched to a gene. The CDR3 nucleotides read TGTGCCAGCAGCGTAGGGCCCGAAGCAGGGGGCTACGAGCAGTACTTC. It is translated as CASSVGPEAGGYEQYF.

The genes are TRBV6-1 and TRBJ2-7; D not certain. The length of the CDR3 is 15 residues. Germline V gives CDR1 MNHNS, CDR2 SASEGT. The V gene lost 0 bases and the J gene lost 2 bases, with 11 bases spanning the gap. The CDR3 sequence: CASSEAQALPYEQYF. For the CDR3, the DNA is TGTGCCAGCAGTGAAGCGCAAGCACTTCCCTACGAGCAGTACTTC.

This chain connects TRBV19 to TRBJ2-1; 12 nucleotides align to TRBD2. This CDR3 comprises 14 residues. Germline CDR1 and CDR2: LNHDA and SQIVND (reference sequence). V lost 7 bases to trimming and J lost 9 bases; unmatched junction nucleotides: 7. This CDR3 is CASKIGLAGPEQFF. CDR3 coding DNA: TGTGCCAGTAAGATTGGACTAGCGGGACCTGAGCAGTTCTTC.

This chain joins TRBV6-1 and TRBJ2-1; TRBD1 matches at 10 bases. The CDR3 is 16 amino acids. V dropped 0 bases and J dropped 2; count of bases not matched to a gene: 1. Germline CDR1 and CDR2: MNHNS and SASEGT. CDR3 DNA: TGTGCCAGCAGTGAAGCGGGGACAGGGGCCTACAATGAGCAGTTCTTC. It codes for CASSEAGTGAYNEQFF.

The table lists this clonotype with a few counts. The chain links TRBV6-1 to TRBJ2-2; TRBD2 might be the D (5 bases). The V gene's germline CDR1 is MNHNS and CDR2 SASEGT. This CDR3 is built from 17 residues. Trimming removed 6 bases at V and 7 bases at J, with 24 bases between. The CDR3 coding sequence is TGTGCCAGCAGCGTAGTATTGACCGAATCCGGGATCGGGGAGCTGTTTTTT. Amino acids: CASSVVLTESGIGELFF.

This clonotype was counted many times. The chain is built from TRBV29-1 and TRBJ2-7; TRBD2 matches 7 bases. The CDR3 extends over 14 amino acids. Trimming removed 0 bases from V and 0 bases from J; junction bases left unmatched: 2. Per germline, CDR1 SQVTM and CDR2 ANQGSEA. CDR3 in DNA: TGCAGCGTTGAAGATCGCGGGGGCTCCTACGAGCAGTACTTC. Its translation: CSVEDRGGSYEQYF.

This clonotype was counted many times. V is TRBV7-9 and J is TRBJ2-7, with 8 bases that match TRBD1. Per the germline V gene, CDR1 is SEHNR and CDR2 is FQNEAQ (reference sequence). There are 14 residues in the CDR3. Germline trimming cut 6 bases from V and 2 bases from J; bases unmatched to any gene: 6. CDR3: CASSTGGGTYEQYF. CDR3 DNA: TGTGCCAGCAGTACAGGGGGTGGGACCTACGAGCAGTACTTC.

V usage is TRBV6-5 and J usage is TRBJ2-5, with D hard to call. Between the trimmed V and J ends, which lost 2 bases and 6 bases, there was a span of 10 bases. The CDR3 extends over 13 amino acids. Germline assignment: CDR1 MNHEY and CDR2 SVGAGI. The CDR3 DNA sequence: TGTGCCAGCAGTTACGGGGTTGCAAAGACCCAGTACTTC. It specifies CASSYGVAKTQYF.

The CDR3 coding sequence is TGTGCCAGCAGCTTAGGGCGCCGTGAAAAAGGCTACACCTTC. It yields the protein CASSLGRREKGYTF. This chain connects TRBV11-3 to TRBJ1-2; D unclear. The germline V and J ends were trimmed by 1 base and 8 bases, with 14 bases remaining between them. Per germline, CDR1 SGHNT and CDR2 YENEEA. The CDR3 is 14 amino acids.

Only a few counts were recorded for this clonotype. The V and J genes are TRBV27 and TRBJ2-5; 8 bases align to TRBD2. CDR1 is MNHEY and CDR2 is SMNVEV in the germline V gene (reference sequence). With V trimmed by 8 bases and J by 7 bases, 12 bases remained unmatched. The CDR3 covers 14 residues. CDR3 bases: TGTGCCAGCCGCCTCGGACTAGCCGGGGGGACCCAGTACTTC. It codes for CASRLGLAGGTQYF.

The V gene is TRBV25-1, the J gene TRBJ1-2, with unresolved D. The V and J ends lost 2 bases and 2 bases respectively, with 6 bases between them. CDR1 is MGHDK and CDR2 is SYGVNS in the germline V gene. This CDR3 has 13 residues. In DNA form, the CDR3 reads TGTGCCAGCAGTGAACAGATGAACTATGGCTACACCTTC. This gives the protein CASSEQMNYGYTF.

This clonotype came up once. The junction departs from the called germline gene at one end, perhaps through a read error. The genes are TRBV20-1 and TRBJ2-7, with TRBD1 matching 9 bases. Germline V gene lookup returns CDR1 DFQATT and CDR2 SNEGSKA (reference sequence). This CDR3 is built from 17 residues. The CDR3 protein is CSARAPGRDRVLREQYF. Here the CDR3 DNA reads TGCAGCGCTAGAGCCCCAGGCCGGGACAGGGTTCTGAGAGAGCAGTACTTC.